The 28 T cell receptor beta chains below come from one sample, sequenced in a study of blood T cell repertoires in COVID-19 (dated by TCRdb to about 2020). Library preparation used the immunoSEQ multiplex PCR assay. TCRdb limited this immuneACCESS table to in-frame rearrangements with V and J called. A share of clones is missing; checked studies link under half to unresolved V genes, and the rest is unexplained. The sample table holds some 91,000 clones, of which roughly 83% were seen once. The ten largest clones represent roughly 11% of the sample. Material for sequencing was peripheral blood. The receptors here all came from a human donor in a cohort sampled during active COVID-19.

The chain combines TRBV2 with TRBJ2-1, with TRBD2 matching over 9 bases. Germline assignment: CDR1 SNHLY and CDR2 FYNNEI. The CDR3 has 15 residues. Unmatched junction bases numbered 4, after V lost 6 bases and J lost 1 base. The CDR3 spells CASSSTSGSYNEQFF. In DNA form, the CDR3 reads TGTGCCAGCAGCTCGACTAGCGGATCCTACAATGAGCAGTTCTTC. Full variable domain (missing parts from reference TRBV2 and TRBJ2-1): EPEVTQTPSHQVTQMGQEVILRCVPISNHLYFYWYRQILGQKVEFLVSFYNNEISEKSEIFDDQFSVERPDGSNFTLKIRSTKLEDSAMYFCASSSTSGSYNEQFFGPGTRLTVL.

This sequence joins TRBV6-1 and TRBJ1-4; 8 positions agree with TRBD1. The trim removed 3 bases at V and 0 bases at J, leaving 6 bases unmatched. From germline, CDR1 is MNHNS and CDR2 SASEGT. The CDR3 runs 17 residues. The CDR3 region is CASSDPGQATTNEKLFF. The CDR3 DNA reads as TGTGCCAGCAGTGATCCGGGACAGGCCACAACTAATGAAAAACTGTTTTTT.

The V gene is TRBV11-2, the J gene TRBJ2-7; TRBD2 aligns across 13 bases. Germline V gene sequence: CDR1 SGHAT, CDR2 FQNNGV. J lost 3 bases, V lost 5 bases, and 4 bases had no gene match. The CDR3 sequence is 15 residues long. The CDR3 region is CASSGTSGVLYEQYF. For the CDR3, the DNA is TGTGCCAGCAGCGGGACTAGCGGGGTCCTCTACGAGCAGTACTTC.

The chain is built from TRBV5-1 and TRBJ1-1; 7 bases agree with TRBD1. This CDR3 region has 14 residues. Germline assignment: CDR1 SGHRS and CDR2 YFSETQ. After removal of 3 bases from V and 2 bases from J, the junction contained 4 bases not matched to a gene. CDR3 residues: CASSSGTANTEAFF. CDR3 sequence (DNA): TGCGCCAGCAGCTCGGGGACAGCCAACACTGAAGCTTTCTTT.

The gene calls are TRBV29-1 and TRBJ1-2; 9 positions match TRBD1. This CDR3 spans 15 amino acids. V lost 8 bases and J lost 7; bases outside the gene matches: 17. Germline V gene sequence: CDR1 SQVTM, CDR2 ANQGSEA. This CDR3 reads CSTSPRTGAAGGYTF. In DNA, the CDR3 is TGCAGCACCTCACCCCGGACAGGGGCCGCGGGTGGCTACACCTTC.

The gene calls are TRBV27 and TRBJ2-2, with D tentatively TRBD1 (5 bases). Germline lookup yields CDR1 MNHEY and CDR2 SMNVEV (reference sequence). Trimming pared 4 bases from V and 6 bases from J, leaving 15 bases between. The CDR3 consists of 15 residues. The CDR3 region has the DNA TGTGCCAGCAGTTCGGGCGCCGCCAGGGCCGGGGAGCTGTTTTTT. Translated: CASSSGAARAGELFF.

The rearrangement joins TRBV6-5 to TRBJ2-1; 11 positions match TRBD1. The germline gives CDR1 MNHEY, CDR2 SVGAGI. This CDR3 has 14 amino acids. The V gene end was trimmed by 7 bases and the J gene end by 5 bases; junction bases not matched to a gene: 4. In DNA, the CDR3 is TGTGCCAGCAACTGGGGACAGGGGGACAATGAGCAGTTCTTC. It codes for CASNWGQGDNEQFF.

The chain combines TRBV19 with TRBJ1-1, with 7 bases identical to TRBD1. The J segment lost 3 bases and the V segment lost 6 bases, leaving 7 bases of the junction unmatched. The CDR3 runs to 14 residues. Germline lookup yields CDR1 LNHDA and CDR2 SQIVND (reference sequence). CDR3 amino acids: CASRKLDRDTEAFF. The CDR3 coding sequence is TGTGCCAGTAGAAAATTAGACAGGGACACTGAAGCTTTCTTT.

This rearrangement joins TRBV10-1 to TRBJ2-3; TRBD2 matches 10 bases. Trimming cost V 3 bases and J 4 bases; bases outside gene matches: 4. The CDR3 is made up of 15 amino acids. The germline V gene encodes CDR1 WNHNN and CDR2 SYGVQD (reference sequence). This CDR3 is CASSEGAGGPDTQYF. DNA of the CDR3: TGCGCCAGCAGTGAAGGAGCGGGAGGGCCAGATACGCAGTATTTT.

This clone came up many times. This chain connects TRBV9 to TRBJ1-1; perhaps TRBD1 as D (6 bases). CDR1 SGDLS and CDR2 YYNGEE come from the germline V gene. The CDR3 length is 16 residues. The ends were cut back, 3 bases at V and 0 bases at J, with 15 bases in the middle. DNA of the CDR3: TGTGCCAGCAGCGATTACAGGGTCACTATGAACACTGAAGCTTTCTTT. Translated, it gives CASSDYRVTMNTEAFF.

Only one count was recorded for this clone. V and J are TRBV19 and TRBJ2-5; D gene uncertain. In germline, CDR1 is LNHDA, CDR2 SQIVND (reference sequence). V shed 1 base and J shed 5 bases, with 11 bases lying between them. The CDR3 length is 14 residues. The DNA for the CDR3 is TGTGCCAGTAGTATAGGATTAGCCGGGGAGACCCAGTACTTC. Translating it yields CASSIGLAGETQYF.

The rearrangement uses TRBV7-3 and TRBJ1-1; maybe TRBD1 (6 bases). Trimming cost V 1 base and J 2 bases, with 11 bases left between them. CDR3 length: 15 amino acids. Per the germline V gene, CDR1 is SGHTA and CDR2 is FQGTGA. CDR3 loop: CASSLMGGLNTEAFF. The CDR3 DNA sequence: TGTGCCAGCAGCTTAATGGGGGGGCTTAACACTGAAGCTTTCTTT.

V usage is TRBV6-5 and J usage is TRBJ2-3, with 9 bases matching TRBD2. Germline lookup yields CDR1 MNHEY and CDR2 SVGAGI. The CDR3 has 15 residues. V lost 4 bases to trimming and J lost 6 bases; unmatched junction nucleotides: 8. CDR3 sequence (DNA): TGTGCCAGCAGTTTTGTGGGGACTAGCATCGATACGCAGTATTTT. It yields the protein CASSFVGTSIDTQYF.

This CDR3 reads CASSADFRDRDYEQYF. DNA for the CDR3: TGTGCCAGCAGCGCCGACTTCCGGGACAGAGATTACGAGCAGTACTTC. The V and J genes are TRBV14 and TRBJ2-7; the match to TRBD1 covers 7 bases. The germline V gene encodes CDR1 SGHDN and CDR2 FVKESK. This CDR3 is 16 amino acids long. J gave up 4 bases and V 5 bases, and 14 bases lay outside the gene matches. The full variable domain, with the rest looked up from reference TRBV14 and TRBJ2-7, is EAGVTQFPSHSVIEKGQTVTLRCDPISGHDNLYWYRRVMGKEIKFLLHFVKESKQDESGMPNNRFLAERTGGTYSTLKVQPAELEDSGVYFCASSADFRDRDYEQYFGPGTRLTVT.

The chain recombines TRBV5-5 with TRBJ1-3, with D possibly matching TRBD1 (6 bases). Trimming took 1 base from V and 0 from J, leaving 11 bases between them. The CDR3 consists of 16 residues. CDR1 is SGHKS, CDR2 YYEKEE, per germline (reference sequence). DNA for the CDR3: TGTGCCAGCAGCTTGTCCGGGACACTCTCTGGAAACACCATATATTTT. Its translation is CASSLSGTLSGNTIYF.

V is TRBV9 and J is TRBJ2-2, with a possible D match to TRBD1 (7 bases). The germline V gene encodes CDR1 SGDLS and CDR2 YYNGEE. This CDR3 is 16 amino acids long. V shed 2 bases and J shed 6 bases, with 17 bases lying between them. CDR3 sequence (DNA): TGTGCCAGCAGCGTTGGAGGGGGCTATAACGCCGGGGAGCTGTTTTTT. It yields the protein CASSVGGGYNAGELFF.

This clone was picked up a small number of times. CDR3 nucleotide sequence: TGTGCCAGCAGCTTCGACAGGGGGATACAAGAGACCCAGTACTTC. Residues: CASSFDRGIQETQYF. The chain uses TRBV7-9 and TRBJ2-5; 9 bases map to TRBD1. Germline CDR1 SEHNR, CDR2 FQNEAQ (reference sequence). Trimming took 3 bases from V and 2 from J; bases not matched to a gene: 4. This CDR3 spans 15 amino acids. Based on the CDR3 plus reference TRBV7-9 and TRBJ2-5, the full variable domain is DTGVSQNPRHKITKRGQNVTFRCDPISEHNRLYWYRQTLGQGPEFLTYFQNEAQLEKSRLLSDRFSAERPKGSFSTLEIQRTEQGDSAMYLCASSFDRGIQETQYFGPGTRLLVL.

This chain's CDR3 is CASSSYRGFNEKLFF. In DNA form, the CDR3 reads TGTGCCAGCAGCTCCTACAGGGGCTTTAATGAAAAACTGTTTTTT. The chain combines TRBV3-1 (or the pseudogene TRBV3-2) with TRBJ1-4, with 7 bases matching TRBD1. The germline V gene has CDR1 LGHDT and CDR2 YNNKEL (reference sequence). The CDR3 is made up of 15 amino acids. V dropped 5 bases and J dropped 4; count of bases not matched to a gene: 7.

This clone turned up a few times. The CDR3 here is CASSPDRGTQSPLHF. In nucleotides, the CDR3 is TGTGCCAGCTCACCGGACAGGGGTACTCAGTCACCCCTCCACTTT. This chain connects TRBV18 to TRBJ1-6; TRBD1 matches at 9 bases. J gave up 10 bases and V 3 bases, and 7 bases lay outside the gene matches. The germline V gene encodes CDR1 KGHSH and CDR2 LQKENI. The length of the CDR3 is 15 residues.

V gene TRBV7-8 combines with J gene TRBJ1-1, with 7 bases aligning to TRBD1. The CDR3 is 13 amino acids. Germline CDR1 SGHVS, CDR2 FQNEAQ. Trimming at V came to 1 base and at J to 10 bases, leaving 6 bases not matched to a gene. The CDR3 DNA follows: TGTGCCAGCAGCTTAGTAGGGGGCGGCGGAGCTTTCTTT. Translation: CASSLVGGGGAFF.

This chain uses TRBV7-8 with TRBJ1-5, with D possibly TRBD1 on 5 matching bases. This CDR3 spans 15 amino acids. The V gene lost 0 bases and the J gene lost 4 bases, with 10 bases spanning the gap. Germline CDR1 SGHVS, CDR2 FQNEAQ. The chain's CDR3 is CASSLARTINQPQHF. As DNA, the CDR3 is TGTGCCAGCAGCTTAGCGCGGACAATAAATCAGCCCCAGCATTTT. Looking up the rest from reference TRBV7-8 and TRBJ1-5 gives the full variable domain: GAGVSQSPRYKVAKRGQDVALRCDPISGHVSLFWYQQALGQGPEFLTYFQNEAQLDKSGLPSDRFFAERPEGSVSTLKIQRTQQEDSAVYLCASSLARTINQPQHFGDGTRLSIL.

The chain recombines TRBV28 with TRBJ1-3, with D possibly TRBD1 on 6 matching bases. Looked up from germline, CDR1 is MDHEN and CDR2 is SYDVKM. The length of the CDR3 is 16 residues. Between the trimmed V and J ends, which lost 3 bases and 0 bases, there was a span of 12 bases. CDR3 nucleotide sequence: TGTGCCAGCAGTTTGCTTAGGACAGACTCTGGAAACACCATATATTTT. Its protein product is CASSLLRTDSGNTIYF.

The chain couples TRBV9 to TRBJ2-2, with TRBD1 matching over 7 bases. CDR1 is SGDLS, CDR2 YYNGEE, per germline. This CDR3 region has 14 residues. The junction had 6 bases not matched to a gene; V was cut back by 3 bases and J by 7 bases. For the CDR3, the DNA is TGTGCCAGCAGCGACAACAGGGGAATCGGGGAGCTGTTTTTT. Translated: CASSDNRGIGELFF.

The chain employs TRBV2 and TRBJ1-1; TRBD1 aligns across 7 bases. The V gene end was trimmed by 7 bases and the J gene end by 4 bases; junction bases not matched to a gene: 6. This CDR3 region has 13 residues. Germline assignment: CDR1 SNHLY and CDR2 FYNNEI. As DNA, the CDR3 is TGTGCCAGCACCCTCGGACAGGCCACTGAAGCTTTCTTT. Translated: CASTLGQATEAFF.

This clone was recorded once. The chain joins TRBV5-1 to TRBJ1-1, with 7 nucleotides matching TRBD1. In germline, CDR1 is SGHRS, CDR2 YFSETQ. V was pared by 8 bases and J by 0 bases, with 4 bases of the junction left unmatched. The CDR3 contains 13 residues. CDR3 DNA: TGCGCCAGTTCGGGACAGATGAACACTGAAGCTTTCTTT. Translated: CASSGQMNTEAFF.

About this clone: The sample has other DNA sequences that encode this CDR3 too. The chain employs TRBV7-2 and TRBJ1-1; D is ambiguous. Trimming cost V 0 bases and J 0 bases, with 8 bases left between them. Germline V gene sequence: CDR1 SGHTA, CDR2 FQGNSA. CDR3 length: 15 amino acids. Here the CDR3 DNA reads TGTGCCAGCAGCTTAGCTGGAGGGCTGAACACTGAAGCTTTCTTT. It yields the protein CASSLAGGLNTEAFF. The full variable domain, in which reference TRBV7-2 and TRBJ1-1 provide the parts outside the CDR3, is GAGVSQSPSNKVTEKGKDVELRCDPISGHTALYWYRQSLGQGLEFLIYFQGNSAPDKSGLPSDRFSAERTGGSVSTLTIQRTQQEDSAVYLCASSLAGGLNTEAFFGQGTRLTVV.

The chain links TRBV13 to TRBJ1-6; a possible D gene is TRBD1 (5 bases). Per germline, CDR1 PRHDT and CDR2 FYEKMQ (reference sequence). Trimming removed 3 bases at V and 13 bases at J, with 16 bases between. The CDR3 is 14 amino acids. The CDR3 nucleotides are TGTGCCAGCAGCTTTGGTCAGGGAAGGAGCCCCCTCCACTTT. Amino acids: CASSFGQGRSPLHF. Looking up the rest from reference TRBV13 and TRBJ1-6 gives the full variable domain: AAGVIQSPRHLIKEKRETATLKCYPIPRHDTVYWYQQGPGQDPQFLISFYEKMQSDKGSIPDRFSAQQFSDYHSELNMSSLELGDSALYFCASSFGQGRSPLHFGNGTRLTVT.

The chain couples TRBV10-3 to TRBJ1-3; unclear D gene. V was clipped by 3 bases and J by 3 bases, with 9 bases between them. Germline CDR1 reads ENHRY; CDR2 reads SYGVKD. The CDR3 extends over 14 amino acids. For the CDR3, the DNA is TGTGCCATCAGTGATCCACTCCTTGGAAACACCATATATTTT. This encodes CAISDPLLGNTIYF.